One and the same sample provided the 29 T cell receptor beta chains below, sequenced in a study of blood T cell repertoires in COVID-19. Clones were read by immunoSEQ multiplex PCR, and TCRdb kept only the in-frame ones, dropping some. Of about 180,000 clones in the sample, roughly 85% were seen once. Sequencing was done on a sample of PBMCs or T cells enriched from blood (not recorded which). These receptors were collected from a woman aged 18 to 35 who had recovered from COVID-19.

V usage is TRBV10-3 and J usage is TRBJ2-7, with TRBD2 matching over 10 bases. Germline V gene sequence: CDR1 ENHRY, CDR2 SYGVKD. V was pared by 10 bases and J by 4 bases, with 10 bases of the junction left unmatched. The CDR3 consists of 14 residues. CDR3 region: CATSTTSGIYEQYF. The CDR3 DNA follows: TGTGCCACTTCGACAACTAGCGGGATATACGAGCAGTACTTC.

The CDR3 reads CASSISAGGMRAEAFF. DNA of the CDR3: TGTGCCAGCAGCATAAGTGCGGGGGGTATGAGGGCTGAAGCTTTCTTT. The chain recombines TRBV7-9 with TRBJ1-1, with D possibly TRBD1 on 5 matching bases. Germline V gene lookup returns CDR1 SEHNR and CDR2 FQNEAQ (reference sequence). The V and J ends lost 5 bases and 6 bases respectively, with 22 bases between them. The CDR3 spans 16 residues.

The chain recombines TRBV24-1 with TRBJ2-1; 9 positions agree with TRBD1. V lost 3 bases and J lost 10; bases outside the gene matches: 15. CDR3 size: 17 residues. The germline V gene has CDR1 KGHDR and CDR2 SFDVKD. CDR3: CATSDIPAAGDRGEQFF. The CDR3 coding sequence is TGTGCCACCAGTGATATTCCGGCTGCGGGTGACAGGGGGGAGCAGTTCTTC.

This sequence joins TRBV27 and TRBJ1-2, with 8 bases identical to TRBD1. Germline V gene data show CDR1 as MNHEY and CDR2 as SMNVEV (reference sequence). This CDR3 comprises 12 residues. V lost 3 bases to trimming and J lost 13 bases; unmatched junction nucleotides: 7. As DNA, the CDR3 is TGTGCCAGCAGTTTTCGACAGGGGCCCCTCACCTTC. It is translated as CASSFRQGPLTF.

The chain links TRBV19 to TRBJ2-5; D call uncertain. CDR3 length equals 13 residues. The V end lost 4 bases, the J end lost 7 bases, and 13 bases lay between the germline ends. Germline assignment: CDR1 LNHDA and CDR2 SQIVND (reference sequence). Written as DNA, the CDR3 is TGTGCCAGTAGTAAATACTCTCCGGGGACCCAGTACTTC. Translation: CASSKYSPGTQYF.

This rearrangement joins TRBV28 to TRBJ2-7, with D perhaps matching TRBD1 (5 bases). The CDR3 has 15 amino acids. V lost 4 bases to trimming and J lost 2 bases, with 15 bases between them. Germline values: CDR1 MDHEN, CDR2 SYDVKM. In DNA form, the CDR3 reads TGTGCCAGCAGTTCCCCGTCCAGGGCCACCTACGAGCAGTACTTC. Translated, it gives CASSSPSRATYEQYF.

J is TRBJ1-1 and V is TRBV28; 8 bases map to TRBD1. Per the germline V gene, CDR1 is MDHEN and CDR2 is SYDVKM. This CDR3 has 14 residues. V gave up 8 bases and J gave up 1 base; unmatched junction bases: 6. The chain's CDR3 is CASGRQGTNTEAFF. The CDR3 DNA is TGTGCCAGCGGTCGACAGGGGACGAACACTGAAGCTTTCTTT.

This chain uses TRBV19 with TRBJ1-2; TRBD1 matches at 10 bases. The CDR3 covers 15 residues. CDR1 is LNHDA, CDR2 SQIVND, per germline (reference sequence). J was trimmed by 5 bases and V by 4 bases; bases with no gene match: 7. The CDR3 spells CASSTIGTGEYGYTF. CDR3 nucleotide sequence: TGTGCCAGTAGTACAATCGGGACAGGGGAATATGGCTACACCTTC.

V usage is TRBV19 and J usage is TRBJ2-5; TRBD2 matches at 10 bases. The length of the CDR3 is 15 residues. V gave up 3 bases and J gave up 2 bases; unmatched junction bases: 3. Germline V lookup: CDR1 LNHDA, CDR2 SQIVND (reference sequence). CDR3 amino acids: CASSMRLAGQETQYF. In DNA form, the CDR3 reads TGTGCCAGTAGTATGAGACTAGCGGGTCAAGAGACCCAGTACTTC.

CDR3 sequence: CATSGRGQYEQYF. The CDR3 DNA follows: TGTGCCACATCGGGCAGGGGGCAATACGAGCAGTACTTC. The chain has TRBV28 and TRBJ2-7; TRBD1 agrees at 8 bases. V lost 10 bases to trimming and J lost 4 bases; unmatched junction nucleotides: 9. This CDR3 region has 13 residues. Germline V lookup: CDR1 MDHEN, CDR2 SYDVKM. The full variable domain, rest sourced from reference TRBV28 and TRBJ2-7, is DVKVTQSSRYLVKRTGEKVFLECVQDMDHENMFWYRQDPGLGLRLIYFSYDVKMKEKGDIPEGYSVSREKKERFSLILESASTNQTSMYLCATSGRGQYEQYFGPGTRLTVT.

The chain joins TRBV30 to TRBJ1-5; D is unresolved. This CDR3 has 14 residues. Germline CDR1 GTSNPN, CDR2 SVGIG (reference sequence). V was pared by 4 bases and J by 2 bases, with 12 bases between. CDR3 sequence (DNA): TGTGCCTGGACCGAGGGTAGGGGCAATCAGCCCCAGCATTTT. It translates to CAWTEGRGNQPQHF.

The chain links TRBV28 to TRBJ2-1; the D gene is possibly TRBD1 (5 bases). Trimming took off 0 bases at V and 7 bases at J, with 10 bases between the two ends. CDR1 is MDHEN and CDR2 is SYDVKM in the germline V gene. CDR3 length: 14 residues. This CDR3 is CASSLWQGRNEQFF. The CDR3 region has the DNA TGTGCCAGCAGTTTATGGCAGGGTAGGAATGAGCAGTTCTTC.

The chain is built from TRBV19 and TRBJ2-7, with 8 bases matching TRBD2. The germline gives CDR1 LNHDA, CDR2 SQIVND (reference sequence). This CDR3 has 15 amino acids. Trimming cost V 6 bases and J 3 bases; bases outside gene matches: 10. The CDR3 DNA reads TGTGCCAGTAGCCCCGGGACTAGAGGCTACTACGAGCAGTACTTC. Its protein product is CASSPGTRGYYEQYF.

V and J are TRBV27 and TRBJ2-5; D might be TRBD1 (6 bases). This CDR3 contains 16 residues. Germline lookup yields CDR1 MNHEY and CDR2 SMNVEV (reference sequence). Trimming took 6 bases from V and 5 from J, leaving 22 bases between them. The CDR3, as DNA: TGTGCCAGCAGCTCCTACACAGCAGGGGAGAGGGAGACCCAGTACTTC. Its protein product is CASSSYTAGERETQYF.

The chain employs TRBV27 and TRBJ1-2; D perhaps matches TRBD1 (6 bases). Between the trimmed V and J ends, which lost 6 bases and 5 bases, there was a span of 19 bases. The CDR3 spans 15 residues. CDR1 is MNHEY and CDR2 is SMNVEV in the germline V gene (reference sequence). The CDR3 region is CASRQGDTLSYGYTF. CDR3 nucleotides: TGTGCCAGCAGACAAGGGGACACTCTGTCGTATGGCTACACCTTC.

The chain has TRBV5-1 and TRBJ1-1; possibly TRBD1 for D (5 bases). V lost 6 bases to trimming and J lost 0 bases, with 12 bases between them. From germline, CDR1 is SGHRS and CDR2 YFSETQ. This CDR3 comprises 14 residues. As DNA, the CDR3 is TGCGCCAGCACTATCTCGGGGGTGAACACTGAAGCTTTCTTT. This translates into CASTISGVNTEAFF.

The genes are TRBV2 and TRBJ2-3, with 7 bases that match TRBD2. Germline V gene sequence: CDR1 SNHLY, CDR2 FYNNEI. This CDR3 is 15 amino acids long. Germline trimming cut 6 bases from V and 2 bases from J; bases unmatched to any gene: 8. For the CDR3, the DNA is TGTGCCAGCAGCCCACTACTAGCGTCCACAGATACGCAGTATTTT. This encodes CASSPLLASTDTQYF. The variable domain in full, completed from reference TRBV2 and TRBJ2-3, reads EPEVTQTPSHQVTQMGQEVILRCVPISNHLYFYWYRQILGQKVEFLVSFYNNEISEKSEIFDDQFSVERPDGSNFTLKIRSTKLEDSAMYFCASSPLLASTDTQYFGPGTRLTVL.

The genes are TRBV2 and TRBJ2-7; 7 bases are shared with TRBD1. This CDR3 contains 13 residues. With V trimmed by 6 bases and J by 1 base, 3 bases remained unmatched. CDR1 and CDR2 (germline): SNHLY, FYNNEI. The CDR3 nucleotides are TGTGCCAGCAGGGGGACAGAATCCTACGAGCAGTACTTC. This sequence encodes CASRGTESYEQYF.

The chain links TRBV28 to TRBJ1-5, with 9 bases lining up with TRBD1. J lost 3 bases, V lost 1 base, and 10 bases had no gene match. Germline lookup yields CDR1 MDHEN and CDR2 SYDVKM. The CDR3 has 18 residues. The CDR3, as DNA: TGTGCCAGCAGTTTATACAGGGGGCAGTCCATCCCCAATCAGCCCCAGCATTTT. Protein: CASSLYRGQSIPNQPQHF.

The chain has TRBV9 and TRBJ2-1; 7 bases match TRBD2. The CDR3 covers 13 residues. The J segment lost 10 bases and the V segment lost 3 bases, leaving 7 bases of the junction unmatched. Germline CDR1 reads SGDLS; CDR2 reads YYNGEE. DNA for the CDR3: TGTGCCAGCAGCGCCGAGTGGCGGGGGGAGCAGTTCTTC. This translates into CASSAEWRGEQFF.

The chain combines TRBV2 with TRBJ2-1; no clear D. Trimming left V 4 bases short and J 4 bases short, with 11 bases between. The CDR3 runs to 14 residues. CDR1 is SNHLY, CDR2 FYNNEI, per germline. The CDR3 sequence is CASSVPIIYNEQFF. The CDR3 nucleotides are TGTGCCAGCAGTGTACCTATTATATACAATGAGCAGTTCTTC.

V is TRBV12-5 and J is TRBJ1-3, with D possibly being TRBD1 (6 bases). The CDR3 sequence is 16 residues long. CDR1 is LGHNT, CDR2 FRNRAP, per germline. Trimming left V 0 bases short and J 0 bases short, with 9 bases between. CDR3 residues: CASGLVQGISGNTIYF. CDR3 sequence (DNA): TGTGCTAGTGGTTTGGTTCAGGGGATCTCTGGAAACACCATATATTTT. Complete variable domain (other parts from reference TRBV12-5 and TRBJ1-3): DARVTQTPRHKVTEMGQEVTMRCQPILGHNTVFWYRQTMMQGLELLAYFRNRAPLDDSGMPKDRFSAEMPDATLATLKIQPSEPRDSAVYFCASGLVQGISGNTIYFGEGSWLTVV.

The V gene is TRBV7-8, the J gene TRBJ1-1, with 8 positions matching TRBD1. The CDR3 sequence is 14 residues long. Trimming took 5 bases from V and 6 from J; bases not matched to a gene: 8. Germline V gene data show CDR1 as SGHVS and CDR2 as FQNEAQ. CDR3 in amino acids: CASSVSGGAAEAFF. In nucleotides, the CDR3 is TGTGCCAGCAGCGTCTCAGGGGGCGCGGCTGAAGCTTTCTTT.

The chain links TRBV27 to TRBJ1-3, with D possibly TRBD1 on 5 matching bases. The V and J ends lost 8 bases and 2 bases respectively, with 10 bases between them. The CDR3 loop spans 13 amino acids. From germline, CDR1 is MNHEY and CDR2 SMNVEV (reference sequence). The CDR3 is CASSWGAGNTIYF. CDR3 bases: TGTGCCAGCTCCTGGGGGGCTGGAAACACCATATATTTT.

The rearrangement links TRBV4-2 to TRBJ2-7; no firm D call. Germline loops: CDR1 LGHNA, CDR2 YNFKEQ. The CDR3 runs 12 residues. V lost 1 base and J lost 5, with 6 bases in between. CDR3 bases: TGTGCCAGCAGCCAAGTTCTAGACGAGCAGTACTTC. This codes for CASSQVLDEQYF.

The J gene is TRBJ2-5, the V gene TRBV28; a possible D gene is TRBD2 (5 bases). The CDR3 runs 18 residues. V shed 6 bases and J shed 0 bases, with 23 bases lying between them. Per germline, CDR1 MDHEN and CDR2 SYDVKM. CDR3 DNA sequence: TGTGCCAGCAGAAATGGGGTCCGAGGGAGTGGCTACCAAGAGACCCAGTACTTC. Amino acid sequence: CASRNGVRGSGYQETQYF.

The chain joins TRBV6-5 to TRBJ2-3, with D tentatively TRBD2 (7 bases). Germline lookup yields CDR1 MNHEY and CDR2 SVGAGI. V lost 2 bases to trimming and J lost 3 bases, with 12 bases between them. The CDR3 consists of 15 residues. The CDR3 loop reads CASSYGGGGTDTQYF. CDR3 DNA sequence: TGTGCCAGCAGTTACGGCGGGGGCGGGACAGATACGCAGTATTTT.

The J gene is TRBJ2-1, the V gene TRBV24-1; 10 nucleotides align to TRBD2. Per the germline V gene, CDR1 is KGHDR and CDR2 is SFDVKD. Losses at the gene ends were 3 bases for V and 7 bases for J; bases not matched to a gene: 14. This CDR3 has 18 amino acids. CDR3 sequence reads: CATSDRTSGEASSNEQFF. The CDR3 DNA reads TGTGCCACCAGTGATCGCACTAGCGGGGAAGCGAGTTCTAATGAGCAGTTCTTC.

The chain couples TRBV27 to TRBJ2-1, with TRBD2 matching 9 bases. J lost 4 bases, V lost 2 bases, and 18 bases had no gene match. Germline CDR1 MNHEY, CDR2 SMNVEV (reference sequence). This CDR3 has 20 amino acids. In DNA, the CDR3 is TGTGCCAGCAGTTTAAGGTCTACCGTGGTAGCGGGAGATCGATACAATGAGCAGTTCTTC. It is translated as CASSLRSTVVAGDRYNEQFF.